The clone carrying this T cell receptor (beta chain) was observed once. The antigen is not known. One heparinised draw of blood, averaging about 110 mL, came from each donor. Sorting of CD4+ naive, central memory, regulatory and stem cell-like memory cells was performed via CD45RO/CCR7/CD25/CD127/CD95/CD27. This specimen comes from a study of beta chain features in type 1 diabetes. Study-wide results and caveats: It was among patients, rather than healthy donors, that naive, central memory and Treg TCRB repertoires appeared more similar. Within each of all four CD4+ subsets, Type 1 diabetes patients had TCRB CDR3s that were moderately but significantly shorter. More deletions and fewer insertions at VDJ junctions were found in patients with type 1 diabetes.

CDR1 and CDR2 (germline): SGHRS, YFSETQ. The junction had 10 bases not matched to a gene; V was cut back by 0 bases and J by 6 bases. The CDR3 extends over 16 amino acids. The isolated RNA, all of it, was reverse transcribed, so expressed TCRB transcripts were what got sequenced. Repertoires were generated with immunoSEQ multiplex PCR, while TCRdb's copy carries only in-frame clones and drops some. Of roughly 180,000 clones listed, about 7.9% are singletons. Sequenced: central memory CD4+ T cells from blood. V and J are TRBV5-1 and TRBJ2-7; 9 bases agree with TRBD1. The receptor comes from a man younger than 35 with type 1 diabetes. The DNA for the CDR3 is TGCGCCAGCAGCTTGGAATACCGGGGACAGGGAACCGAGCAGTACTTC. Protein sequence: CASSLEYRGQGTEQYF. The full variable domain, in which reference TRBV5-1 and TRBJ2-7 provide the parts outside the CDR3, is KAGVTQTPRYLIKTRGQQVTLSCSPISGHRSVSWYQQTPGQGLQFLFEYFSETQRNKGNFPGRFSGRQFSNSRSEMNVSTLELGDSALYLCASSLEYRGQGTEQYFGPGTRLTVT.